One sample yielded the 13 T cell receptor beta chains listed below, sequenced in a study of blood T cell repertoires in COVID-19. The repertoire was sequenced with immunoSEQ multiplex PCR; TCRdb's copy has only in-frame clones and lacks some. The repertoire has 200,000 to 300,000 clones, roughly 86% of them found once; the top ten carry just over 2.5%. The sample comprised PBMCs or T cells enriched from blood (not recorded which). The receptors originated from a woman aged 25 to 45 with acute COVID-19.

The V call is TRBV9, the J call TRBJ1-5; TRBD1 might be the D (6 bases). The V end was cut by 0 bases, the J end by 5 bases, with 9 bases between. The CDR3 totals 14 residues. Germline V gene sequence: CDR1 SGDLS, CDR2 YYNGEE. Here the CDR3 reads CASSVGPGDQPQHF. In DNA, the CDR3 is TGTGCCAGCAGCGTAGGGCCAGGGGATCAGCCCCAGCATTTT.

The chain links TRBV2 to TRBJ1-3, with 12 bases lining up with TRBD1. Germline loops: CDR1 SNHLY, CDR2 FYNNEI. V was pared by 6 bases and J by 7 bases, with 10 bases of the junction left unmatched. The CDR3 contains 16 residues. The CDR3 loop is CASRWGTGGSGNTIYF. In DNA form, the CDR3 reads TGTGCCAGCAGGTGGGGGACAGGGGGCTCCGGGAACACCATATATTTT.

The chain links TRBV13 to TRBJ1-6; D gene ambiguous. The CDR3 length is 15 residues. V lost 0 bases and J lost 8, with 11 bases in between. Germline CDR1 PRHDT, CDR2 FYEKMQ (reference sequence). The CDR3 sequence: CASSLGGRVDSPLHF. The CDR3, as DNA: TGTGCCAGCAGCTTAGGAGGGAGGGTGGATTCACCCCTCCACTTT. Combining the CDR3 with reference TRBV13 and TRBJ1-6 gives the whole variable domain AAGVIQSPRHLIKEKRETATLKCYPIPRHDTVYWYQQGPGQDPQFLISFYEKMQSDKGSIPDRFSAQQFSDYHSELNMSSLELGDSALYFCASSLGGRVDSPLHFGNGTRLTVT.

The J gene is TRBJ2-2, the V gene TRBV4-3, with D possibly being TRBD1 (6 bases). Trimming shortened V by 2 bases and J by 5 bases, and 24 bases separated the two germline ends. Germline values: CDR1 LGHNA, CDR2 YSLEER. The CDR3 runs 19 residues. CDR3 sequence (DNA): TGCGCCAGCAGCCAACCTCCCCGGGGTTTGGGGGCGATAACCGGGGAGCTGTTTTTT. Translating it yields CASSQPPRGLGAITGELFF.

The CDR3: CASSFLSGAGYTF. The CDR3, as DNA: TGTGCCAGCAGCTTCCTGTCAGGGGCTGGCTACACCTTC. The rearrangement uses TRBV5-6 and TRBJ1-2; D perhaps matches TRBD1 (6 bases). The germline gives CDR1 SGHDT, CDR2 YYEEEE. The V end was cut by 2 bases, the J end by 7 bases, with 12 bases between. This CDR3 contains 13 residues.

V gene TRBV4-3 combines with J gene TRBJ1-2; 7 nucleotides agree with TRBD1. This CDR3 has 15 amino acids. Germline trimming cut 3 bases from V and 5 bases from J; bases unmatched to any gene: 9. Germline V gene lookup returns CDR1 LGHNA and CDR2 YSLEER. Here the CDR3 DNA reads TGCGCCAGCAGCCAGGGTGACAGGGAGAGATATGGCTACACCTTC. Translation gives CASSQGDRERYGYTF.

V and J are TRBV19 and TRBJ1-1; 7 bases match TRBD1. The CDR3 consists of 16 residues. The germline CDR1 and CDR2 sequences are LNHDA and SQIVND (reference sequence). J gave up 0 bases and V 2 bases, and 6 bases lay outside the gene matches. The CDR3 sequence: CASSILRGSVNTEAFF. In DNA form, the CDR3 reads TGTGCCAGTAGTATACTCAGGGGGTCGGTGAACACTGAAGCTTTCTTT.

The rearrangement uses TRBV6-5 and TRBJ2-2; 7 nucleotides match TRBD1. The CDR3 is made up of 15 amino acids. V lost 5 bases and J lost 4; bases outside the gene matches: 7. CDR1 and CDR2 from the germline V gene are MNHEY and SVGAGI. As DNA, the CDR3 is TGTGCCAGCAGTCGCTTCGGGACAGCCACCGGGGAGCTGTTTTTT. It encodes CASSRFGTATGELFF.

The DNA of the CDR3 is TGTGCCTCCTCCGGTTTCGGGTCCGCCGAGAACACTGAAGCTTTCTTT. Residues: CASSGFGSAENTEAFF. V gene TRBV3-1 (or the pseudogene TRBV3-2) combines with J gene TRBJ1-1; D is unresolved. V shed 11 bases and J shed 1 base, with 23 bases lying between them. The CDR3 length is 16 residues. The V gene's germline CDR1 is LGHDT and CDR2 YNNKEL (reference sequence).

The gene calls are TRBV7-9 and TRBJ1-4; unclear D gene. This CDR3 has 14 residues. The ends were cut back, 5 bases at V and 1 base at J, with 8 bases in the middle. CDR1 and CDR2 from the germline V gene are SEHNR and FQNEAQ (reference sequence). The CDR3 DNA follows: TGTGCCAGCAGCCTGGGAGAAACTAATGAAAAACTGTTTTTT. It yields the protein CASSLGETNEKLFF.

The J gene is TRBJ1-5, the V gene TRBV4-3, with 8 bases that match TRBD1. CDR1 is LGHNA and CDR2 is YSLEER in the germline V gene. CDR3 size: 13 residues. The trim removed 3 bases at V and 7 bases at J, leaving 2 bases unmatched. The CDR3 DNA is TGCGCCAGCAGCCAGGGGACAGGCCAGCCCCAGCATTTT. Amino acids: CASSQGTGQPQHF.

The chain couples TRBV4-1 to TRBJ2-5; no definite D call. CDR3 size: 14 residues. Trimming cost V 0 bases and J 2 bases, with 7 bases left between them. Germline CDR1 reads MGHRA; CDR2 reads YSYEKL. CDR3 in DNA: TGCGCCAGCAGCCAAGAATCTTCGCAAGAGACCCAGTACTTC. Its protein product is CASSQESSQETQYF.

This sequence joins TRBV11-2 and TRBJ2-3; maybe TRBD2 (5 bases). With 3 bases removed from V and 1 base from J, the gap between germline ends came to 17 bases. CDR1 SGHAT and CDR2 FQNNGV come from the germline V gene. The CDR3 consists of 17 residues. The DNA for the CDR3 is TGTGCCAGCAGCTTGAGGGAATCAGACTATCGCACAGATACGCAGTATTTT. This translates into CASSLRESDYRTDTQYF.